The sample holds one count of the clone carrying this TCR beta chain. The target antigen is unknown. Libraries were prepared by immunoSEQ multiplex PCR; TCRdb keeps only in-frame clonotypes and omits some of them. This table has tens of thousands of clones, around 90% appearing once. This record belongs to a study of PD-1 blockade in classical Hodgkin lymphoma. Overall study: Every 2 weeks, patients got 3 mg/kg intravenous nivolumab.

Findings and limits, study-wide: At C4D1, TCR diversity had climbed significantly for CD4+ cells, though not for CD8+ cells. Initiation of nivolumab under 1 year after ASCT led to exclusion of patients.

This CDR3 comprises 19 residues. J was trimmed by 0 bases and V by 5 bases; bases with no gene match: 15. Germline V gives CDR1 SGHRS, CDR2 YFSETQ. Every patient relapsed after autologous stem cell transplantation, and brentuximab vedotin exposure varied. Best responses fell into complete response, partial response or progressive disease. The rearrangement joins TRBV5-1 to TRBJ2-7; 12 bases map to TRBD2. The sample in question was peripheral blood mononuclear cells (PBMCs), obtained at baseline. This sequence was found in a human donor with classical Hodgkin lymphoma. The CDR3: CASSPGLAGITSGSYEQYF. The CDR3 DNA is TGCGCCAGCAGTCCTGGACTAGCGGGGATCACCTCGGGCTCCTACGAGCAGTACTTC.